The 25 T cell receptor beta chains listed next were all sequenced from one sample in a study of tumor-infiltrating lymphocytes in primary liver carcinoma. Priming with a constant-region primer yielded TCR beta cDNA from about 480 ng total RNA. Amplification in three nested multiplex PCR rounds with slightly modified ARM-PCR gave rise to TCR beta libraries. TRBV1-TRBV30 forward primers paired with a C-beta reverse primer drove the first two PCR rounds, about 10 cycles each. TCRdb reanalysed the multiplex PCR reads using MiXCR and keeps one entry per CDR3 protein. The sample records about 320,000 distinct CDR3 sequences, around three fifths being singletons. Germline DNA was also extracted, while the blood RNA originated from unsorted whole blood. The specimen sequenced was peripheral blood. These receptors were obtained from a woman in her 30s with primary liver carcinoma and hepatitis B virus infection.

The chain recombines TRBV24-1 with TRBJ2-5, with a tentative D call TRBD2 (7 bases). The CDR3 totals 13 residues. V lost 5 bases and J 4 bases, leaving 10 bases between the germline ends. The germline gives CDR1 KGHDR, CDR2 SFDVKD. CDR3 in DNA: TGTGCCACCAGTGGCGGGGGCCCAGAGACCCAGTACTTC. It yields the protein CATSGGGPETQYF.

This clonotype was detected ten times or more. The chain combines TRBV11-1 with TRBJ1-1; D is unresolved. The CDR3 length is 12 residues. V was shortened by 0 bases and J by 7 bases, with 6 bases between the two germline ends. Germline CDR1 and CDR2: SGHAT and FQDESV (reference sequence). This CDR3 reads CASSLAESEAFF. The CDR3 DNA is TGTGCCAGCAGCTTAGCCGAGAGTGAAGCTTTCTTT.

The chain recombines TRBV2 with TRBJ2-1; 11 bases fit TRBD2. This CDR3 is built from 15 residues. Germline V lookup: CDR1 SNHLY, CDR2 FYNNEI. The junction had 13 bases not matched to a gene; V was cut back by 10 bases and J by 8 bases. The CDR3 bases are TGTGCCATACCCCACACTAGCGGGAGAACCGATGAGCAGTTCTTC. Amino acid sequence: CAIPHTSGRTDEQFF.

With respect to this clonotype: An end of the junction does not agree with germline; a read error may underlie this. This chain joins TRBV14 and TRBJ2-7; 7 nucleotides align to TRBD1. Germline V gene lookup returns CDR1 SGHDN and CDR2 FVKESK. This CDR3 is 13 amino acids long. The CDR3 DNA reads TGTGCCAGCAGCCAAGGACAGGGCTACGATCAGTACTTC. This translates into CASSQGQGYDQYF.

This clonotype showed up just a few times. V and J are TRBV7-8 and TRBJ2-6, with a possible D match to TRBD1 (6 bases). Trimming shortened V by 4 bases and J by 4 bases, and 17 bases separated the two germline ends. The CDR3 has 17 residues. From germline, CDR1 is SGHVS and CDR2 FQNEAQ. CDR3 sequence (DNA): TGTGCCAGCAGCTACTTCGAGCAGGGGTTCGGGGCCAACGTCCTGACTTTC. Translated: CASSYFEQGFGANVLTF.

The J gene is TRBJ2-7, the V gene TRBV13, with TRBD1 matching 10 bases. CDR3 length: 14 residues. Trimming removed 5 bases from V and 5 bases from J; junction bases left unmatched: 6. Germline loops: CDR1 PRHDT, CDR2 FYEKMQ (reference sequence). The CDR3 spells CASSETGGYHEQYF. The CDR3 DNA reads TGTGCCAGCAGCGAGACAGGGGGCTATCACGAGCAGTACTTC.

The gene calls are TRBV30 and TRBJ1-1, with D perhaps TRBD1 (5 bases). The V end lost 2 bases, the J end lost 5 bases, and 15 bases lay between the germline ends. From germline, CDR1 is GTSNPN and CDR2 SVGIG (reference sequence). CDR3 length equals 14 residues. This chain's CDR3 is CAWSPYGGGTEAFF. The DNA for the CDR3 is TGTGCCTGGAGTCCTTACGGGGGGGGGACTGAAGCTTTCTTT.

This clonotype has at least ten counts. The chain carries TRBV5-5 and TRBJ2-5; unclear D gene. Trimming cost V 2 bases and J 4 bases, with 6 bases left between them. Per germline, CDR1 SGHKS and CDR2 YYEKEE (reference sequence). The CDR3 has 12 residues. The CDR3 spells CASSFTGETQYF. DNA of the CDR3: TGTGCCAGCAGCTTCACCGGAGAGACCCAGTACTTC.

The J gene is TRBJ2-7, the V gene TRBV6-1, with 8 bases identical to TRBD1. CDR3 length equals 12 residues. Germline V CDR1 and CDR2: MNHNS, SASEGT. J gave up 2 bases and V 9 bases, and 3 bases lay outside the gene matches. CDR3 region: CASDRGTYEQYF. The CDR3 DNA follows: TGTGCCAGTGACAGGGGTACCTACGAGCAGTACTTC.

This clonotype was detected only a few times. A much more abundant neighbour one base away suggests this may be a read error. The gene calls are TRBV11-2 and TRBJ2-3; D not certain. The CDR3 extends over 15 amino acids. Germline CDR1 reads SGHAT; CDR2 reads FQNNGV. The CDR3 loop is CVSSLAPVSLDTQYF. CDR3 nucleotides: TGTGTCAGCAGCTTAGCCCCAGTTAGTCTAGATACGCAGTATTTT.

The chain has TRBV6-5 and TRBJ2-7; 9 bases fit TRBD1. This CDR3 spans 15 amino acids. V dropped 6 bases and J dropped 2; count of bases not matched to a gene: 8. The V gene's germline CDR1 is MNHEY and CDR2 SVGAGI. The CDR3 nucleotides read TGTGCCAGCAGGTCCGGGACAGGGTTCGCCTACGAGCAGTACTTC. Amino acid sequence: CASRSGTGFAYEQYF.

The V gene is TRBV12-3 or TRBV12-4, the J gene TRBJ2-7; possible D gene TRBD1, 5 bases. With 0 bases removed from V and 7 bases from J, the gap between germline ends came to 13 bases. There are 14 residues in the CDR3. CDR3 in amino acids: CASSLAIRVWEQYF. As DNA, the CDR3 is TGTGCCAGCAGTTTAGCGATCAGGGTATGGGAGCAGTACTTC.

In this sample, this clonotype turned up many times. The chain links TRBV11-2 to TRBJ2-1; 16 nucleotides line up with TRBD2. CDR1 and CDR2 from the germline V gene are SGHAT and FQNNGV. V shed 5 bases and J 8 bases; nucleotides not matched to a gene: 3. The length of the CDR3 is 15 residues. The CDR3 DNA follows: TGTGCCAGCAGCCCGGGACTAGCGGGAGGGGATGAGCAGTTCTTC. Residues: CASSPGLAGGDEQFF.

This clonotype appeared a single time. The junction does not match germline at one end; this may be a read error. The chain recombines TRBV6-1 with TRBJ1-2, with TRBD1 identical over 7 bases. The CDR3 is made up of 13 amino acids. Germline V gene lookup returns CDR1 MNHNS and CDR2 SASEGT. DNA of the CDR3: TGTACCAGCAGTGATTTCAGGGGGGCTGGCTACACCTTC. Amino acids: CTSSDFRGAGYTF.

This clonotype has at least ten counts. The chain carries TRBV12-3 or TRBV12-4 and TRBJ1-2; D is unclear. This CDR3 is 11 amino acids long. Trimming left V 5 bases short and J 5 bases short, with 6 bases between. The CDR3 DNA follows: TGTGCCAGCAGTGGAGGGTATGGCTACACCTTC. Its translation: CASSGGYGYTF.

This sequence joins TRBV28 and TRBJ2-3; possible D gene TRBD1, 5 bases. Trimming stripped 3 bases from V and 2 bases from J, with 9 bases between. This CDR3 has 14 residues. CDR1 MDHEN and CDR2 SYDVKM come from the germline V gene. The CDR3 DNA is TGTGCCAGCAGTTTCAGGGTTCCCACAGATACGCAGTATTTT. It codes for CASSFRVPTDTQYF.

A note on this clonotype: A much more abundant neighbour one base away suggests this may be a read error. The genes are TRBV12-3 or TRBV12-4 and TRBJ2-1; 9 bases map to TRBD2. CDR3 length equals 15 residues. After removal of 7 bases from V and 6 bases from J, the junction contained 10 bases not matched to a gene. Here the CDR3 reads CASNPSRTSVNEQFF. DNA of the CDR3: TGTGCCAGCAACCCCTCGAGGACTAGCGTCAATGAGCAGTTCTTC.

The V gene is TRBV9, the J gene TRBJ2-3; 7 nucleotides align to TRBD2. The CDR3 has 15 amino acids. From germline, CDR1 is SGDLS and CDR2 YYNGEE. The V gene end was trimmed by 2 bases and the J gene end by 2 bases; junction bases not matched to a gene: 5. DNA of the CDR3: TGTGCCAGCAGCGTGGGAGCGGGACCCACAGATACGCAGTATTTT. This codes for CASSVGAGPTDTQYF.

This clonotype was observed many times. The genes are TRBV12-3 or TRBV12-4 and TRBJ2-1, with D perhaps TRBD2 (5 bases). Trimming took off 2 bases at V and 9 bases at J, with 14 bases between the two ends. The CDR3 contains 14 residues. The CDR3 protein is CASSLFDPRGEQFF. CDR3 DNA: TGTGCCAGCAGTTTATTCGATCCTCGGGGTGAGCAGTTCTTC.

The table lists this clonotype with a count of one. The chain joins TRBV25-1 to TRBJ1-1, with TRBD1 as a possible D gene (5 bases). V was shortened by 7 bases and J by 1 base, with 13 bases between the two germline ends. The CDR3 sequence is 14 residues long. From germline, CDR1 is MGHDK and CDR2 SYGVNS. CDR3 residues: CASTSDRGNTEAFF. In DNA, the CDR3 is TGTGCCAGCACTTCCGATAGGGGGAACACTGAAGCTTTCTTT.

This chain links TRBV11-1 with TRBJ2-5; the match to TRBD1 covers 8 bases. The CDR3 has 14 residues. Germline V gene sequence: CDR1 SGHAT, CDR2 FQDESV (reference sequence). After removal of 9 bases from V and 7 bases from J, the junction contained 13 bases not matched to a gene. The CDR3 region has the DNA TGTGCCAGAACCTGGGCAGGGGGCACTGGGACCCAGTACTTC. It translates to CARTWAGGTGTQYF. The full variable domain, completed using reference TRBV11-1 and TRBJ2-5, is EAEVAQSPRYKITEKSQAVAFWCDPISGHATLYWYRQILGQGPELLVQFQDESVVDDSQLPKDRFSAERLKGVDSTLKIQPAELGDSAMYLCARTWAGGTGTQYFGPGTRLLVL.

This clonotype has more than one count but fewer than ten. The V call is TRBV6-5, the J call TRBJ2-1; D is perhaps TRBD1 (5 bases). In germline, CDR1 is MNHEY, CDR2 SVGAGI. CDR3 length: 16 residues. V was cut by 1 base and J by 6 bases, with 16 bases left in between. As DNA, the CDR3 is TGTGCCAGCAGTTACTTCGGCTCAGGGATTCTCAATGAGCAGTTCTTC. Translation: CASSYFGSGILNEQFF.

This clonotype has at least ten counts. V is TRBV29-1 and J is TRBJ2-5; 8 nucleotides align to TRBD2. The germline V gene encodes CDR1 SQVTM and CDR2 ANQGSEA. V dropped 4 bases and J dropped 5; count of bases not matched to a gene: 9. The length of the CDR3 is 14 residues. Here the CDR3 reads CSVGRAGGLETQYF. In DNA form, the CDR3 reads TGCAGCGTTGGCCGCGCGGGAGGTCTGGAGACCCAGTACTTC.

Concerning this clonotype itself: A read error may produce the germline difference seen at one junction end. V usage is TRBV6-6 and J usage is TRBJ2-7; 11 bases align to TRBD1. The CDR3 consists of 14 residues. From germline, CDR1 is MNHNY and CDR2 SVGAGI (reference sequence). The CDR3 reads CAGSQGQGDGEHYF. For the CDR3, the DNA is TGTGCCGGCAGTCAGGGACAGGGGGATGGCGAGCACTACTTC.

This clonotype was recorded a few times. The rearrangement joins TRBV6-5 to TRBJ2-2, with 7 bases fitting TRBD2. Trimming at V came to 7 bases and at J to 4 bases, leaving 6 bases not matched to a gene. Germline V gives CDR1 MNHEY, CDR2 SVGAGI. The CDR3 consists of 14 residues. The CDR3 region is CASTTGGTTGELFF. The CDR3 nucleotides are TGTGCCAGCACGACCGGGGGGACCACCGGGGAGCTGTTTTTT.